This T cell receptor (beta chain) was sequenced during a study of Graves' ophthalmopathy and Graves' hyperthyroidism. Study-level results: Blood shared most expanded thyroid clonotypes above 0.001 frequency.

This clonotype turned up a few times. Its target is not known. Donors with ophthalmopathy: moderate-to-severe activity, CAS ≥3, NOSPECS ≥4, duration under 3 months. Clinicians made diagnoses from clinical symptoms, serum thyroxine, TRAb, thyroid ultrasound and orbital computed tomography. PBMCs originated in approximately 9.1 ml of fresh peripheral blood. Scientists amplified the TCR beta CDR3 regions from RNA transcripts. Scientists carried out first-round RT-PCR using HTBI primers and then a second-round multiplex PCR. TCRdb reanalysed the multiplex PCR reads using MiXCR and keeps one entry per CDR3 protein. This sample yields 200,000 to 250,000 distinct CDR3 sequences, of which around a fifth are seen a single time; about 40% belongs to the top ten. This CDR3 is 18 amino acids long. The ends lost 4 bases at V and 0 bases at J; junction bases unmatched: 10.

This rearrangement joins TRBV12-3 or TRBV12-4 to TRBJ1-5; 9 bases match TRBD1. The sequencing sample was made of peripheral blood. The sequence came from a woman in her 50s with Graves' ophthalmopathy. In nucleotides, the CDR3 is TGTGCCAGCAGTTGGGGAGGGACAGGGTACTATAGCAATCAGCCCCAGCATTTT. Amino acid sequence: CASSWGGTGYYSNQPQHF.